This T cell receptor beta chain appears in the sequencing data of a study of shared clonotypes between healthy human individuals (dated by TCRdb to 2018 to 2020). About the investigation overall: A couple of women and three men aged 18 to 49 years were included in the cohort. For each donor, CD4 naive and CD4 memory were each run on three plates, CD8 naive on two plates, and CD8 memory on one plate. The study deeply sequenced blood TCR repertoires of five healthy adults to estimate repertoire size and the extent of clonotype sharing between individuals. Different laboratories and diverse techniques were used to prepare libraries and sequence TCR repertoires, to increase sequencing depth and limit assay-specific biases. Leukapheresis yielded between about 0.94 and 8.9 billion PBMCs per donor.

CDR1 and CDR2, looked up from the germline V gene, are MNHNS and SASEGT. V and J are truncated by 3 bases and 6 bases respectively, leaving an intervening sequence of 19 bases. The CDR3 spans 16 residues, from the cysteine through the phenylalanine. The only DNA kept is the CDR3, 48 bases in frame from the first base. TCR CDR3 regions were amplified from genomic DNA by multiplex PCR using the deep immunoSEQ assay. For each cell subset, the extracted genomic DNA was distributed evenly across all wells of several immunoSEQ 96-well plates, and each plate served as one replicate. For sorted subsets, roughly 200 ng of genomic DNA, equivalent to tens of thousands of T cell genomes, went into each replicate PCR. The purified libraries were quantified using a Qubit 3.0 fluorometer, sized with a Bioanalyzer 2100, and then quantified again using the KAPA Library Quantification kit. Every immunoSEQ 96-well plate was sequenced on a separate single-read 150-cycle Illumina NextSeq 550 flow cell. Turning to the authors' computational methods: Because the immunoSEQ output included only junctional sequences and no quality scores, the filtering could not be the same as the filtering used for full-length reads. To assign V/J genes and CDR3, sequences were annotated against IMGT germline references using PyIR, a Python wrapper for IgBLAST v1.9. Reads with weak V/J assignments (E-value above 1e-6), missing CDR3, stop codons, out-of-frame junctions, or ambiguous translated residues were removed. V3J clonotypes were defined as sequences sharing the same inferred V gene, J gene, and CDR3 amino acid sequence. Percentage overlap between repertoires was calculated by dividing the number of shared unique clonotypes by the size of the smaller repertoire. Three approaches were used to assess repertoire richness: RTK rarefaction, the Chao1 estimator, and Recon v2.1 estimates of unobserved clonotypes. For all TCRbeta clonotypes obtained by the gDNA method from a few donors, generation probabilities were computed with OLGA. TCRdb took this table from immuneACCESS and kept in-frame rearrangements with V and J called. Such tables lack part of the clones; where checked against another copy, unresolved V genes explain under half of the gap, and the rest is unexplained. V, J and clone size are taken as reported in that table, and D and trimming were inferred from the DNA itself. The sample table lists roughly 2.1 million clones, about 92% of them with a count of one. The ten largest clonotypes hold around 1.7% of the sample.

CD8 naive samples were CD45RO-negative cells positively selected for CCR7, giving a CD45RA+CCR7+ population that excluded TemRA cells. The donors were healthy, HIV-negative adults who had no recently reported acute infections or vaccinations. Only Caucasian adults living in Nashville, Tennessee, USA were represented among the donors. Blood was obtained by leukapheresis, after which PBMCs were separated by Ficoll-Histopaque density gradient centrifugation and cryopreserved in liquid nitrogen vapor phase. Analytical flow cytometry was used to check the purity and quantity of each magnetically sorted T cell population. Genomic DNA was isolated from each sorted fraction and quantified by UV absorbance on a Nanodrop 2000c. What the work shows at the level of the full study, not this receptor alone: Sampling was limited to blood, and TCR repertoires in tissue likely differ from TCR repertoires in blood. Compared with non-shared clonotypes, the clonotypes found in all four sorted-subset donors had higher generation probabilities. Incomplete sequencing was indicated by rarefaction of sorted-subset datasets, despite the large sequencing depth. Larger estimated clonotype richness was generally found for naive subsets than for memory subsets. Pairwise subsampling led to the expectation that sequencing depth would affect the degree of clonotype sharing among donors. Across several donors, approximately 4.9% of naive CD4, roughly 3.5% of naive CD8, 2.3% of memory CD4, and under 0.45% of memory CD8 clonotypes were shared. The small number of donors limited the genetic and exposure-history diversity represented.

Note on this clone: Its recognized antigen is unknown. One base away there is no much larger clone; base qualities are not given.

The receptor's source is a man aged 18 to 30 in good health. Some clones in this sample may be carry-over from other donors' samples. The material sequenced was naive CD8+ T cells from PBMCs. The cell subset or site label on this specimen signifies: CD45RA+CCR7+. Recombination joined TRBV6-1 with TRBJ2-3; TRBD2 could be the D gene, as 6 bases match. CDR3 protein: CASSERLVSPLDTQYF. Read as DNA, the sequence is TGTGCCAGCAGTGAGCGACTAGTCTCCCCCCTGGATACGCAGTATTTT.